This TCR beta chain originates from a study of shared clonotypes between healthy human individuals. Study-wide background: Aged between 18 and 49, the donors were a couple of women and a few men. CD4 naive and CD4 memory each took three plates per donor, while CD8 naive took two and CD8 memory one. General observations from the study: Non-shared clonotypes showed lower generation probabilities than clonotypes common to all four donors. In this cohort, only blood was sampled, and tissue repertoires likely differ.

Germline lookup yields CDR1 SGHVS and CDR2 FNYEAQ. V dropped 2 bases and J dropped 4 bases, with 3 bases sitting between them. This CDR3 is built from 12 residues. In the case of this clone: Its target is unknown.

The method was immunoSEQ multiplex PCR; TCRdb's version includes in-frame clones alone and lacks a portion of them. The sample lists approximately 640,000 clones; approximately 75% were seen once. Sequenced material: memory CD4+ T cells sorted from blood. The subset here: CD45RA-negative fraction. The origin of this receptor is a woman in her 30s in good health. The V call is TRBV7-6, the J call TRBJ1-3; D ambiguous. CDR3 loop: CASSLPGNTIYF. CDR3 sequence (DNA): TGTGCCAGCAGCTTACCAGGAAACACCATATATTTT. The full variable domain, rest sourced from reference TRBV7-6 and TRBJ1-3, is GAGVSQSPRYKVTKRGQDVALRCDPISGHVSLYWYRQALGQGPEFLTYFNYEAQQDKSGLPNDRFSAERPEGSISTLTIQRTEQRDSAMYRCASSLPGNTIYFGEGSWLTVV.